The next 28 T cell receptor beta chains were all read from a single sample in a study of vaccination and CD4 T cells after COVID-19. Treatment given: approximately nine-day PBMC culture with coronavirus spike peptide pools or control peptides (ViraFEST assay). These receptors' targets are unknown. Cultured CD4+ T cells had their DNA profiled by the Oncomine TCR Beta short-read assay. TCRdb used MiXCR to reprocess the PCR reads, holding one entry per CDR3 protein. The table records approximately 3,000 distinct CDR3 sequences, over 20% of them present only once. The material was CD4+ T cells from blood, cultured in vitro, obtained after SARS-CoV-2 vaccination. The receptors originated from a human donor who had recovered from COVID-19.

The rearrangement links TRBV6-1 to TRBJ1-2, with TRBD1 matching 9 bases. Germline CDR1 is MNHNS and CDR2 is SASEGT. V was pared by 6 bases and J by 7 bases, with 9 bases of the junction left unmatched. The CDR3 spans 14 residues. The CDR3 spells CASSVQGAVGGYTF. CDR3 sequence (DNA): TGTGCCAGCAGCGTACAGGGGGCGGTGGGTGGCTACACCTTC.

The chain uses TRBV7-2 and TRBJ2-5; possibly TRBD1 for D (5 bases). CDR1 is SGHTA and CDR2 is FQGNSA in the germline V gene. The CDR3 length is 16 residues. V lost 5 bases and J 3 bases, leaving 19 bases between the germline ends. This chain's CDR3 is CASSPKGPFGKETQYF. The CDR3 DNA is TGTGCCAGCAGCCCCAAGGGGCCCTTTGGGAAAGAGACCCAGTACTTC.

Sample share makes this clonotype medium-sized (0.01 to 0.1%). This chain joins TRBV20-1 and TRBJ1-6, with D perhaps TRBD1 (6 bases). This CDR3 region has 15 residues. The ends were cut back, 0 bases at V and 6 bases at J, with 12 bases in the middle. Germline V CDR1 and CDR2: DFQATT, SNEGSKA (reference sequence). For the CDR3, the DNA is TGCAGTGCTAGAGATGGGGGCGGTGGTAATTCACCCCTCCACTTT. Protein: CSARDGGGGNSPLHF.

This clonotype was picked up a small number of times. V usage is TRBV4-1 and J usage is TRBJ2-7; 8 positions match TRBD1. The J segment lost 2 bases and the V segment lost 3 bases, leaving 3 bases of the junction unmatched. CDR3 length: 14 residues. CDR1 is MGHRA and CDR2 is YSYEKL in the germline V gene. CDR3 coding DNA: TGCGCCAGCAGCCAGGGGACAGGCACCTACGAGCAGTACTTC. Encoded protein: CASSQGTGTYEQYF.

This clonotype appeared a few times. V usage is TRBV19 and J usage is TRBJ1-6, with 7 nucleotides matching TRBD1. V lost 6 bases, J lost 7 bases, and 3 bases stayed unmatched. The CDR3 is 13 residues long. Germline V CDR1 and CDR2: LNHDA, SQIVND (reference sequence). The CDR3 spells CASRTGLNSPLHF. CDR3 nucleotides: TGTGCCAGTAGGACAGGGCTGAATTCACCCCTCCACTTT.

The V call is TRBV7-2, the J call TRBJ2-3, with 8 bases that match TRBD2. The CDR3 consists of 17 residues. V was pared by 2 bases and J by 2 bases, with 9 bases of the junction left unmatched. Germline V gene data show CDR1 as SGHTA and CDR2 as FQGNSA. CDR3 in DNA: TGTGCCAGCAGCTTACGGTCGCGGGGGGAGTACACAGATACGCAGTATTTT. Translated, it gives CASSLRSRGEYTDTQYF. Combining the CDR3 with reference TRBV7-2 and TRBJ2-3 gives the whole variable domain GAGVSQSPSNKVTEKGKDVELRCDPISGHTALYWYRQSLGQGLEFLIYFQGNSAPDKSGLPSDRFSAERTGGSVSTLTIQRTQQEDSAVYLCASSLRSRGEYTDTQYFGPGTRLTVL.

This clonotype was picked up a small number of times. CDR3 in DNA: TGTGCCACCAGCAGAGGATTTCTCTCTGGGGCCAACGTCCTGACTTTC. Encoded protein: CATSRGFLSGANVLTF. The chain has TRBV15 and TRBJ2-6, with D unresolved. Trimming shortened V by 1 base and J by 0 bases, and 7 bases separated the two germline ends. The CDR3 totals 16 residues. Germline CDR1 is LNHNV and CDR2 is YYDKDF (reference sequence).

The CDR3 DNA reads as TGTGCCAGCAGTTACGGACGGGGCGCCATCCAAGAGACCCAGTACTTC. Protein: CASSYGRGAIQETQYF. The genes are TRBV6-5 and TRBJ2-5; the D gene could be TRBD1 or TRBD2 (5 bases each). The CDR3 is 16 residues long. The germline gives CDR1 MNHEY, CDR2 SVGAGI. Between the trimmed V and J ends, which lost 2 bases and 1 base, there was a span of 14 bases.

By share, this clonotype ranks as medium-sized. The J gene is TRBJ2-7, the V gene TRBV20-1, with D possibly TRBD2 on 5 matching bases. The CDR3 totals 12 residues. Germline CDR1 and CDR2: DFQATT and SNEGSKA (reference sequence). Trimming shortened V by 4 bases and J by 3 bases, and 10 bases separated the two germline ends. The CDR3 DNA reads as TGCAGTGCTACGGACTCCCACTACGAGCAGTACTTC. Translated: CSATDSHYEQYF.

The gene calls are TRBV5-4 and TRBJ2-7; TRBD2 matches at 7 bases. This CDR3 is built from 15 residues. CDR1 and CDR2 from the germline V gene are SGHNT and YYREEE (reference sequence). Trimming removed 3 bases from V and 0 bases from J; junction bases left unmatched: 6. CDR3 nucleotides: TGTGCCAGCAGCTGGGGGGGATTGAGCTCCTACGAGCAGTACTTC. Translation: CASSWGGLSSYEQYF. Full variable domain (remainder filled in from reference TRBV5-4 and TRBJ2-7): ETGVTQSPTHLIKTRGQQVTLRCSSQSGHNTVSWYQQALGQGPQFIFQYYREEENGRGNFPPRFSGLQFPNYSSELNVNALELDDSALYLCASSWGGLSSYEQYFGPGTRLTVT.

CDR3 in amino acids: CASSSGQGYGYTF. Written as DNA, the CDR3 is TGTGCCAGCAGCTCGGGACAGGGGTATGGCTACACCTTC. The chain recombines TRBV7-9 with TRBJ1-2; 10 bases fit TRBD1. Germline V gene sequence: CDR1 SEHNR, CDR2 FQNEAQ (reference sequence). Trimming cost V 4 bases and J 5 bases; bases outside gene matches: 1. The CDR3 loop spans 13 amino acids.

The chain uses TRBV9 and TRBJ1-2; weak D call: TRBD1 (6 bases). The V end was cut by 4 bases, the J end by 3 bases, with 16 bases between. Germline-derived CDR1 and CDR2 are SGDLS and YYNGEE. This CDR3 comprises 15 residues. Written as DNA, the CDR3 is TGTGCCAGCAGCCCCCGAACAGGGAACTACTATGGCTACACCTTC. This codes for CASSPRTGNYYGYTF.

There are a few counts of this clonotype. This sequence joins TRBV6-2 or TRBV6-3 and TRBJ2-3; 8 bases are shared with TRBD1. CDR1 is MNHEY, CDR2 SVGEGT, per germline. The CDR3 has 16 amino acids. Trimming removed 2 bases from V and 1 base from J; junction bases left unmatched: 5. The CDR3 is CASSYPRGHGTDTQYF. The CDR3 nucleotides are TGTGCCAGCAGTTACCCCAGGGGGCATGGCACAGATACGCAGTATTTT.

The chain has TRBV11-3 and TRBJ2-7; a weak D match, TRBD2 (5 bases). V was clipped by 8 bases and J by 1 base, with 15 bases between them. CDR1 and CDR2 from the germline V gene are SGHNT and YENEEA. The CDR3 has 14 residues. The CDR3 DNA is TGTGCCAGCGACTATGGGCAGGCATCCTACGAGCAGTACTTC. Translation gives CASDYGQASYEQYF.

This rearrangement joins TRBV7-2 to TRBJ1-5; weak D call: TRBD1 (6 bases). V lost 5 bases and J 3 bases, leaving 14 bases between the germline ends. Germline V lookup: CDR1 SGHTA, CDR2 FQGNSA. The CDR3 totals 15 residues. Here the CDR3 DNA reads TGTGCCAGCAGCCCAGGGGCAGGGATCAATCAGCCCCAGCATTTT. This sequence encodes CASSPGAGINQPQHF.

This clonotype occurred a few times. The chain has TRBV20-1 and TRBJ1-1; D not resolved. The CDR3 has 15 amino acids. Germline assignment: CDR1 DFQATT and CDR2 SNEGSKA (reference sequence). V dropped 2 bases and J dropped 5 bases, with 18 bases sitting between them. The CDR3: CSARLGFRRGTEAFF. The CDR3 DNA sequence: TGCAGTGCTAGACTTGGGTTTCGACGTGGAACTGAAGCTTTCTTT.

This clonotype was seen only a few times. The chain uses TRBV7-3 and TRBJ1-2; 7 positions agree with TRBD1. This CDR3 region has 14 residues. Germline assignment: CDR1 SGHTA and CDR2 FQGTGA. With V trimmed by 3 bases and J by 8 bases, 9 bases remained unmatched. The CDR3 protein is CASSLNRQGGGYTF. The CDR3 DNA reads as TGTGCCAGCAGCTTGAATCGACAGGGCGGCGGCTACACCTTC.

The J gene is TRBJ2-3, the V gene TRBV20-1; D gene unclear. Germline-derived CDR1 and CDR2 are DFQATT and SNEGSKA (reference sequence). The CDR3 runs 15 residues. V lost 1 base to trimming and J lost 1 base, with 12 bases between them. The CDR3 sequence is CSARVGDRGTDTQYF. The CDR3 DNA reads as TGCAGTGCTAGAGTAGGTGACCGAGGCACAGATACGCAGTATTTT.

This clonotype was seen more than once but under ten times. The CDR3 protein is CASSHTGGSYEQYF. The CDR3 DNA follows: TGCGCCAGCAGCCATACAGGGGGCTCCTACGAGCAGTACTTC. This chain joins TRBV4-1 and TRBJ2-7; 8 bases fit TRBD1. Per the germline V gene, CDR1 is MGHRA and CDR2 is YSYEKL. Trimming removed 3 bases from V and 0 bases from J; junction bases left unmatched: 1. The CDR3 has 14 amino acids.

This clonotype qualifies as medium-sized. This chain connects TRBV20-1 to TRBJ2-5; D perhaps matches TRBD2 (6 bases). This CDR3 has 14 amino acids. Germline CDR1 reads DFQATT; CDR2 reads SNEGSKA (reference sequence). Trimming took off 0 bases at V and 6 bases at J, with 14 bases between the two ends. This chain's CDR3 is CSARDPAGRKTQYF. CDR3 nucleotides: TGCAGTGCTAGAGATCCAGCGGGTAGGAAGACCCAGTACTTC.

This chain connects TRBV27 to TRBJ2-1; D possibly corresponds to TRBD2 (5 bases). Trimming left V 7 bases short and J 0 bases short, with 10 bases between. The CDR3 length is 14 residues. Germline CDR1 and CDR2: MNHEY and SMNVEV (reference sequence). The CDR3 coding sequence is TGTGCCAGCACTCGAGGGTTCTCCTACAATGAGCAGTTCTTC. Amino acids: CASTRGFSYNEQFF.

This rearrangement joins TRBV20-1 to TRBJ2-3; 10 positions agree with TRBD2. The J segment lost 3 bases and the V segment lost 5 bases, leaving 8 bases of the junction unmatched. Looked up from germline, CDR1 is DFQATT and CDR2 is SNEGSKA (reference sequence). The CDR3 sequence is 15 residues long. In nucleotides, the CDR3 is TGCAGTGCTCGTATTACTAGCGGGACTACAGATACGCAGTATTTT. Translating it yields CSARITSGTTDTQYF.

For the CDR3, the DNA is TGCAGTGCTAGATATGTGGGGGCTAACGGGGAGCTGTTTTTT. The encoded protein is CSARYVGANGELFF. This chain joins TRBV20-1 and TRBJ2-2; D is perhaps TRBD1 (6 bases). Trimming cost V 2 bases and J 7 bases, with 14 bases left between them. The length of the CDR3 is 14 residues. CDR1 is DFQATT and CDR2 is SNEGSKA in the germline V gene (reference sequence).

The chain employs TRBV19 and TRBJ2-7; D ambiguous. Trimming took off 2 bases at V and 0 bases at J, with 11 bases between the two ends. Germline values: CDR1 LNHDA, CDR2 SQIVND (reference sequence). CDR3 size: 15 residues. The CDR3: CASSISHAFSYEQYF. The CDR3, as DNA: TGTGCCAGTAGTATATCACACGCTTTCTCCTACGAGCAGTACTTC. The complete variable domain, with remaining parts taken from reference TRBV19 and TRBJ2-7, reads DGGITQSPKYLFRKEGQNVTLSCEQNLNHDAMYWYRQDPGQGLRLIYYSQIVNDFQKGDIAEGYSVSREKKESFPLTVTSAQKNPTAFYLCASSISHAFSYEQYFGPGTRLTVT.

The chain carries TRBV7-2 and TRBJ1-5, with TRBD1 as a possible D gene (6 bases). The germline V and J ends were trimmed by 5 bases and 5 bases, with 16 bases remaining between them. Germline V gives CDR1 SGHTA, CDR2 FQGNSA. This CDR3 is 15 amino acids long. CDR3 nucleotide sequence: TGTGCCAGCAGCACCGCGGGGACACCTTATCAGCCCCAGCATTTT. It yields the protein CASSTAGTPYQPQHF.

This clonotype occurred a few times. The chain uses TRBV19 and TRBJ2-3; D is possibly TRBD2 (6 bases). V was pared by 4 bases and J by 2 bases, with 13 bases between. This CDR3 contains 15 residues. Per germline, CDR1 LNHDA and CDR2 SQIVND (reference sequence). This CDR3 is CASSTGTFTTDTQYF. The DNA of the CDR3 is TGTGCCAGTAGTACCGGGACTTTTACCACAGATACGCAGTATTTT.

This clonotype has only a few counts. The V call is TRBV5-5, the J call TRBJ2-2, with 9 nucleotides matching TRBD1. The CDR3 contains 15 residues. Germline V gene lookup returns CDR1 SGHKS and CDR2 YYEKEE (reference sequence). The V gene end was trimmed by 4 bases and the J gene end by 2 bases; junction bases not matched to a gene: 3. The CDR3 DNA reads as TGTGCCAGCAGCGGGACAGGGCGTAACACCGGGGAGCTGTTTTTT. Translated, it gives CASSGTGRNTGELFF.

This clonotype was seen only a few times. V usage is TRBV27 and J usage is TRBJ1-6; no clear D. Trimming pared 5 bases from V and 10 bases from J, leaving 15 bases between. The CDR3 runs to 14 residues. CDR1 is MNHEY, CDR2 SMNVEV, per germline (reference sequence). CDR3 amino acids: CASSLVSRRSPLHF. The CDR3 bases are TGTGCCAGCAGTCTGGTGTCGCGGAGATCACCCCTCCACTTT.